The 27 T cell receptor beta chains below were found in one sample sequenced in a study of untreated major depressive disorder. Study conclusions and caveats: CD4+ T cells from depressed patients used TRBV05-01 (Vbeta 5.1) more often than controls.

These receptors are not linked to any known antigen. Measured with immunoSEQ multiplex PCR; TCRdb has only the in-frame clones, and not every one. The sample has 15,000 to 20,000 clones, around 90% seen once. Material: CD4+ T cells from PBMCs. The receptor source for this set is a woman aged 40 to 50 with major depressive disorder.

V gene TRBV29-1 combines with J gene TRBJ1-3, with 8 bases that match TRBD1. This CDR3 has 13 amino acids. The junction had 8 bases not matched to a gene; V was cut back by 6 bases and J by 7 bases. Germline loops: CDR1 SQVTM, CDR2 ANQGSEA. In DNA, the CDR3 is TGCAGCGTACATCGACAGGGGACGAACACCATATATTTT. As protein: CSVHRQGTNTIYF.

The chain has TRBV19 and TRBJ1-2, with D hard to call. Germline V lookup: CDR1 LNHDA, CDR2 SQIVND (reference sequence). The V end lost 2 bases, the J end lost 4 bases, and 11 bases lay between the germline ends. There are 14 residues in the CDR3. CDR3 nucleotides: TGTGCCAGTAGTATATTTGGGGTCGTCTATGGCTACACCTTC. Translating gives CASSIFGVVYGYTF.

The rearrangement links TRBV18 to TRBJ1-3, with a weak D call TRBD1 (5 bases). Germline CDR1 is KGHSH and CDR2 is LQKENI. The CDR3 is made up of 20 amino acids. The V and J ends lost 3 bases and 0 bases respectively, with 24 bases between them. The CDR3 here is CASSPGDDRAPSLSGNTIYF. The CDR3 coding sequence is TGTGCCAGCTCACCTGGAGACGACAGAGCCCCATCCCTCTCTGGAAACACCATATATTTT.

V is TRBV15 and J is TRBJ2-7, with D maybe TRBD2 (5 bases). Trimming left V 1 base short and J 6 bases short, with 16 bases between. Per the germline V gene, CDR1 is LNHNV and CDR2 is YYDKDF (reference sequence). The CDR3 loop spans 15 amino acids. This chain's CDR3 is CATSRVEVRGGEQYF. The DNA of the CDR3 is TGTGCCACCAGCAGAGTGGAGGTAAGAGGAGGCGAGCAGTACTTC. The complete variable domain, with remaining parts taken from reference TRBV15 and TRBJ2-7, reads DAMVIQNPRYQVTQFGKPVTLSCSQTLNHNVMYWYQQKSSQAPKLLFHYYDKDFNNEADTPDNFQSRRPNTSFCFLDIRSPGLGDTAMYLCATSRVEVRGGEQYFGPGTRLTVT.

The chain joins TRBV10-3 to TRBJ1-2; 9 bases match TRBD1. V was clipped by 2 bases and J by 12 bases; unmatched bases: 4. In germline, CDR1 is ENHRY, CDR2 SYGVKD. This CDR3 comprises 12 residues. CDR3 amino acids: CAISERTGEDTF. The CDR3 bases are TGTGCCATCAGTGAGAGGACAGGGGAGGACACCTTC.

The rearrangement uses TRBV11-3 and TRBJ2-7; D is tentatively TRBD1 or TRBD2 (5 bases each). V was clipped by 1 base and J by 4 bases, with 11 bases between them. CDR1 and CDR2 from the germline V gene are SGHNT and YENEEA. The CDR3 runs to 14 residues. Here the CDR3 reads CASSLAGDAYEQYF. As DNA, the CDR3 is TGTGCCAGCAGCTTAGCTGGGGACGCATACGAGCAGTACTTC.

The chain uses TRBV18 and TRBJ1-1; D is unclear. V shed 3 bases and J shed 8 bases, with 13 bases lying between them. The CDR3 is 13 amino acids. Germline V gene lookup returns CDR1 KGHSH and CDR2 LQKENI. The CDR3 DNA reads as TGTGCCAGCTCACCGATCGAGAGGAGGGAAGCTTTCTTT. Its translation: CASSPIERREAFF.

The chain employs TRBV6-5 and TRBJ1-4; 7 bases map to TRBD1. Per germline, CDR1 MNHEY and CDR2 SVGAGI. The length of the CDR3 is 15 residues. After removal of 6 bases from V and 0 bases from J, the junction contained 4 bases not matched to a gene. The CDR3 protein is CASRLQGATNEKLFF. For the CDR3, the DNA is TGTGCCAGCAGACTTCAGGGGGCAACTAATGAAAAACTGTTTTTT.

The chain recombines TRBV11-2 with TRBJ2-3; 10 bases fit TRBD2. With 1 base clipped from V and 4 bases from J, the junction kept 5 bases outside the gene matches. Germline CDR1 SGHAT, CDR2 FQNNGV. This CDR3 is built from 16 residues. The CDR3 here is CASSLGAGGPSDTQYF. The CDR3 DNA is TGTGCCAGCAGCTTAGGAGCGGGAGGGCCCTCAGATACGCAGTATTTT.

The rearrangement uses TRBV18 and TRBJ1-1, with 8 bases matching TRBD1. Germline loops: CDR1 KGHSH, CDR2 LQKENI. The CDR3 sequence is 15 residues long. The trim removed 4 bases at V and 6 bases at J, leaving 10 bases unmatched. CDR3 nucleotides: TGTGCCAGCTCACTCGGACAGGGTCGGAGCGCTGAAGCTTTCTTT. As protein: CASSLGQGRSAEAFF.

The rearrangement joins TRBV6-5 to TRBJ1-3, with D uncertain. The CDR3 has 16 amino acids. Germline V gene sequence: CDR1 MNHEY, CDR2 SVGAGI. V was shortened by 2 bases and J by 0 bases, with 11 bases between the two germline ends. For the CDR3, the DNA is TGTGCCAGCAGTTACATAAGACGGGCCTCTGGAAACACCATATATTTT. This sequence encodes CASSYIRRASGNTIYF.

The chain employs TRBV30 and TRBJ2-3, with unresolved D. Germline CDR1 and CDR2: GTSNPN and SVGIG (reference sequence). The V and J ends lost 3 bases and 4 bases respectively, with 8 bases between them. This CDR3 contains 12 residues. CDR3 sequence: CAWRASSDTQYF. CDR3 sequence (DNA): TGTGCCTGGAGAGCGTCTTCAGATACGCAGTATTTT.

CDR3 amino acids: CASARDGGSYNEQFF. The CDR3 DNA reads TGTGCCAGCGCCCGGGACGGGGGCTCCTACAATGAGCAGTTCTTC. The V gene is TRBV9, the J gene TRBJ2-1, with a tentative D call TRBD2 (6 bases). The CDR3 loop spans 15 amino acids. The V gene lost 7 bases and the J gene lost 0 bases, with 14 bases spanning the gap. Germline V CDR1 and CDR2: SGDLS, YYNGEE.

The chain has TRBV13 and TRBJ2-6, with TRBD2 matching 10 bases. The length of the CDR3 is 17 residues. Trimming at V came to 3 bases and at J to 2 bases, leaving 4 bases not matched to a gene. Germline CDR1 and CDR2: PRHDT and FYEKMQ (reference sequence). The CDR3 region is CASSFSAGGPGANVLTF. The CDR3 nucleotides read TGTGCCAGCAGCTTCTCAGCGGGAGGGCCTGGGGCCAACGTCCTGACTTTC. Complete variable domain (other parts from reference TRBV13 and TRBJ2-6): AAGVIQSPRHLIKEKRETATLKCYPIPRHDTVYWYQQGPGQDPQFLISFYEKMQSDKGSIPDRFSAQQFSDYHSELNMSSLELGDSALYFCASSFSAGGPGANVLTFGAGSRLTVL.

The V and J genes are TRBV11-2 and TRBJ2-1; 12 bases are a match to TRBD2. V dropped 5 bases and J dropped 8; count of bases not matched to a gene: 4. The CDR3 is 14 amino acids. Germline CDR1 reads SGHAT; CDR2 reads FQNNGV. In nucleotides, the CDR3 is TGTGCCAGCAGCGCCGGACTAGCGGGGCATGAGCAGTTCTTC. It encodes CASSAGLAGHEQFF.

The rearrangement links TRBV2 to TRBJ1-4, with a weak D call TRBD1 (6 bases). CDR1 SNHLY and CDR2 FYNNEI come from the germline V gene. V gave up 10 bases and J gave up 5 bases, with 17 bases separating them. This CDR3 spans 14 amino acids. CDR3 sequence: CATQMDRSNEKLFF. The CDR3 DNA follows: TGTGCCACCCAAATGGACAGATCGAATGAAAAACTGTTTTTT.

This chain uses TRBV29-1 with TRBJ2-3, with D maybe TRBD1 (6 bases). V lost 3 bases and J lost 3, with 7 bases in between. CDR3 size: 12 residues. Per germline, CDR1 SQVTM and CDR2 ANQGSEA. CDR3 sequence (DNA): TGCAGCGTTGATCAGGGGACAGATACGCAGTATTTT. Protein: CSVDQGTDTQYF.

V and J are TRBV6-5 and TRBJ1-1; D uncertain. The CDR3 totals 10 residues. Germline CDR1 MNHEY, CDR2 SVGAGI. Trimming removed 5 bases from V and 8 bases from J, with 6 bases in between. This CDR3 is CASSDTEAFF. CDR3 coding DNA: TGTGCCAGCAGTGATACAGAAGCTTTCTTT.

The CDR3 loop is CASSLNRRGSSYNEQFF. In nucleotides, the CDR3 is TGTGCCAGCAGCTTAAATCGGCGGGGGAGCTCCTACAATGAGCAGTTCTTC. This sequence joins TRBV11-3 and TRBJ2-1; the match to TRBD2 covers 7 bases. CDR1 and CDR2 from the germline V gene are SGHNT and YENEEA. Germline trimming cut 2 bases from V and 0 bases from J; bases unmatched to any gene: 7. CDR3 length: 17 residues. Using reference TRBV11-3 and TRBJ2-1 for the parts outside the CDR3, the full variable domain is EAGVVQSPRYKIIEKKQPVAFWCNPISGHNTLYWYLQNLGQGPELLIRYENEEAVDDSQLPKDRFSAERLKGVDSTLKIQPAELGDSAVYLCASSLNRRGSSYNEQFFGPGTRLTVL.

V usage is TRBV5-1 and J usage is TRBJ2-1; weak D call: TRBD1 (7 bases). The V gene's germline CDR1 is SGHRS and CDR2 YFSETQ. CDR3 length: 15 amino acids. V dropped 2 bases and J dropped 2 bases, with 11 bases sitting between them. The CDR3 loop reads CASSLTGEAYNEQFF. Written as DNA, the CDR3 is TGCGCCAGCAGCTTAACAGGGGAGGCCTACAATGAGCAGTTCTTC. Filled out from reference TRBV5-1 and TRBJ2-1, the complete variable domain reads KAGVTQTPRYLIKTRGQQVTLSCSPISGHRSVSWYQQTPGQGLQFLFEYFSETQRNKGNFPGRFSGRQFSNSRSEMNVSTLELGDSALYLCASSLTGEAYNEQFFGPGTRLTVL.

CDR3 in amino acids: CARRDRGSYEQYF. CDR3 in DNA: TGTGCCCGCCGGGACAGGGGTTCCTACGAGCAGTACTTC. This chain uses TRBV6-6 with TRBJ2-7, with 10 nucleotides matching TRBD1. CDR3 length: 13 amino acids. Germline V lookup: CDR1 MNHNY, CDR2 SVGAGI (reference sequence). With V trimmed by 11 bases and J by 1 base, 5 bases remained unmatched.

The chain couples TRBV19 to TRBJ1-2; D call uncertain. CDR1 and CDR2 (germline): LNHDA, SQIVND (reference sequence). CDR3 size: 12 residues. The ends were cut back, 8 bases at V and 1 base at J, with 8 bases in the middle. Here the CDR3 reads CASAGRNYGYTF. DNA of the CDR3: TGTGCCAGTGCCGGCCGTAACTATGGCTACACCTTC.

V gene TRBV6-1 combines with J gene TRBJ2-3; weak D call: TRBD2 (6 bases). Germline CDR1 is MNHNS and CDR2 is SASEGT. The V end lost 7 bases, the J end lost 6 bases, and 20 bases lay between the germline ends. The CDR3 consists of 15 residues. As DNA, the CDR3 is TGTGCCAGCAAATGGGACTTACCGTTCGAGGATACGCAGTATTTT. It codes for CASKWDLPFEDTQYF.

The chain employs TRBV7-2 and TRBJ2-1; the D call may be TRBD1 or TRBD2 (6 bases each). Trimming left V 4 bases short and J 5 bases short, with 12 bases between. The CDR3 covers 14 residues. The germline V gene encodes CDR1 SGHTA and CDR2 FQGNSA. The CDR3 is CASSYRGQNNEQFF. The CDR3 bases are TGTGCCAGCAGCTACCGGGGGCAGAACAATGAGCAGTTCTTC.

V gene TRBV30 combines with J gene TRBJ1-2; D is uncertain. V dropped 0 bases and J dropped 7 bases, with 6 bases sitting between them. The CDR3 is 11 residues long. CDR1 is GTSNPN, CDR2 SVGIG, per germline (reference sequence). In DNA, the CDR3 is TGTGCCTGGAGTGTAGCCGTTGGCTACACCTTC. Translated, it gives CAWSVAVGYTF.

This rearrangement joins TRBV18 to TRBJ1-5; the D is unclear. This CDR3 comprises 13 residues. Germline CDR1 KGHSH, CDR2 LQKENI. V lost 3 bases and J lost 1, with 4 bases in between. CDR3: CASSPGSNQPQHF. The DNA for the CDR3 is TGTGCCAGCTCACCGGGGAGCAATCAGCCCCAGCATTTT.

The chain combines TRBV10-3 with TRBJ2-7, with D maybe TRBD2 (6 bases). The ends were cut back, 9 bases at V and 4 bases at J, with 19 bases in the middle. This CDR3 region has 14 residues. Germline loops: CDR1 ENHRY, CDR2 SYGVKD. The CDR3 here is CAIANMRTTYEQYF. The CDR3 DNA follows: TGTGCCATTGCCAATATGAGGACTACTTACGAGCAGTACTTC.